Below, 27 T cell receptor beta chains from the same sample are listed, as sequenced in a study of monozygotic twins with inflammatory bowel disease. Following a re-call of the 5' RACE reads, TCRdb has one entry per CDR3 protein and lacks DNA. The sample holds approximately 300,000 distinct CDR3 sequences. The sample comprised blood. The receptors shown here come from a human donor with ulcerative colitis or Crohn's disease, or a healthy co-twin of an affected twin (not recorded which).

The chain employs TRBV28 and TRBJ2-7; checking the TCRdb D call of TRBD2 is not possible without DNA. The length of the CDR3 is 15 residues. Germline V gene lookup returns CDR1 MDHEN and CDR2 SYDVKM. This CDR3 reads CASRIPLAGAGEQYF.

The chain employs TRBV2 and TRBJ1-4; the D call from TCRdb, TRBD1, cannot be confirmed without DNA. Germline CDR1 and CDR2: SNHLY and FYNNEI. The CDR3 consists of 14 residues. CDR3 sequence: CASRTGTGNEKLFF.

This rearrangement joins TRBV20-1 to TRBJ2-5. CDR3 length: 13 residues. Per germline, CDR1 DFQATT and CDR2 SNEGSKA (reference sequence). The CDR3 here is CSAPEMVGETQYF.

The J gene is TRBJ2-3, the V gene TRBV19; with no DNA, the TCRdb D assignment of TRBD2 cannot be verified. Germline CDR1 reads LNHDA; CDR2 reads SQIVND (reference sequence). The CDR3 spans 16 residues. The CDR3 sequence is CASSIIAGVATDTQYF.

The chain has TRBV28 and TRBJ2-4; TCRdb's D gene call, TRBD1, goes unchecked for lack of DNA. The CDR3 totals 15 residues. The germline V gene encodes CDR1 MDHEN and CDR2 SYDVKM. CDR3 region: CASSKTGGAKNIQYF.

The rearrangement links TRBV7-9 to TRBJ2-2. There are 14 residues in the CDR3. The germline CDR1 and CDR2 sequences are SEHNR and FQNEAQ (reference sequence). CDR3 region: CASSPRWDTGELFF.

The chain employs TRBV30 and TRBJ2-7; TCRdb lists TRBD1, though no DNA is available to test this call. Germline-derived CDR1 and CDR2 are GTSNPN and SVGIG (reference sequence). The CDR3 spans 16 residues. CDR3 sequence reads: CAWSNILRDNSYEQYF.

The chain joins TRBV4-3 to TRBJ1-2; with no DNA, the TCRdb D assignment of TRBD1 cannot be verified. This CDR3 spans 16 amino acids. Germline CDR1 and CDR2: LGHNA and YSLEER. CDR3 sequence: CASSQDTGGTNYGYTF.

The CDR3 region is CASTRGTNQANEKLFF. The J gene is TRBJ1-4, the V gene TRBV5-1. Germline CDR1 is SGHRS and CDR2 is YFSETQ. The CDR3 is made up of 16 amino acids.

V gene TRBV10-1 combines with J gene TRBJ2-7; TCRdb's D gene call, TRBD2, goes unchecked for lack of DNA. Germline CDR1 and CDR2: WNHNN and SYGVQD (reference sequence). This CDR3 comprises 14 residues. This chain's CDR3 is CASSEGGREYEQYF.

This sequence joins TRBV4-3 and TRBJ2-1; the D call from TCRdb, TRBD1, cannot be confirmed without DNA. The CDR3 loop spans 16 amino acids. The germline V gene has CDR1 LGHNA and CDR2 YSLEER. The CDR3 spells CASSQALGGPGNEQFF.

The chain links TRBV19 to TRBJ2-4. The CDR3 extends over 18 amino acids. Germline V gives CDR1 LNHDA, CDR2 SQIVND (reference sequence). The CDR3 reads CASSIILELESPKNIQYF.

The chain has TRBV29-1 and TRBJ2-7. The germline V gene has CDR1 SQVTM and CDR2 ANQGSEA. The length of the CDR3 is 13 residues. The CDR3 spells CSVVQDNSYEQYF.

V gene TRBV24-1 combines with J gene TRBJ2-3; TCRdb indicates TRBD1, and absent DNA this call remains unverified. The CDR3 extends over 19 amino acids. CDR1 KGHDR and CDR2 SFDVKD come from the germline V gene. The CDR3 loop is CATSDFFSARQGVPDTQYF.

This chain connects TRBV4-3 to TRBJ2-3. CDR3 size: 15 residues. The germline V gene encodes CDR1 LGHNA and CDR2 YSLEER. CDR3 sequence: CASSQDRGSTDTQYF.

This chain uses TRBV7-9 with TRBJ1-2. This CDR3 spans 12 amino acids. Germline values: CDR1 SEHNR, CDR2 FQNEAQ (reference sequence). CDR3 in amino acids: CASSEGVSGYTF.

V is TRBV6-1 and J is TRBJ1-5; lacking DNA, the TRBD1 call made by TCRdb goes unchecked. This CDR3 has 15 residues. CDR1 is MNHNS and CDR2 is SASEGT in the germline V gene. The CDR3 region is CASSEAEGAGQPQHF.

This chain joins TRBV5-1 and TRBJ2-2. This CDR3 region has 12 residues. Looked up from germline, CDR1 is SGHRS and CDR2 is YFSETQ. The CDR3 region is CASSLEFRELFF.

The genes are TRBV12-3 or TRBV12-4 and TRBJ2-3. The CDR3 extends over 12 amino acids. The CDR3 protein is CASSLLLDTQYF.

The genes are TRBV27 and TRBJ2-1; TCRdb names TRBD2, which stays unverified in the absence of DNA. In germline, CDR1 is MNHEY, CDR2 SMNVEV (reference sequence). The CDR3 totals 15 residues. The CDR3 sequence: CASSFLRSGSDEQFF.

The rearrangement links TRBV9 to TRBJ2-7; the TCRdb D gene call, TRBD2, has no DNA to confirm it. In germline, CDR1 is SGDLS, CDR2 YYNGEE. This CDR3 region has 15 residues. The CDR3 region is CASSAGLAGVEEQYF.

The chain combines TRBV2 with TRBJ2-4; TCRdb's D call, TRBD1, is unchecked because there is no DNA. This CDR3 has 14 amino acids. Germline CDR1 and CDR2: SNHLY and FYNNEI. The CDR3 sequence is CASTGRPGGNIQYF.

The chain uses TRBV6-1 and TRBJ1-1. In germline, CDR1 is MNHNS, CDR2 SASEGT. This CDR3 contains 14 residues. The CDR3 spells CASRISSLYTEAFF.

This sequence joins TRBV27 and TRBJ2-2; TCRdb returns TRBD1, unconfirmable since there is no DNA. CDR1 and CDR2 (germline): MNHEY, SMNVEV (reference sequence). The CDR3 has 16 residues. The CDR3 reads CASSEGTGGYTGELFF.

The chain couples TRBV12-3 or TRBV12-4 to TRBJ2-3; TCRdb names TRBD2, which stays unverified in the absence of DNA. This CDR3 has 14 residues. The CDR3 sequence is CASRSTSGGTTQYF.

This rearrangement joins TRBV28 to TRBJ2-7; TCRdb's D gene call, TRBD2, goes unchecked for lack of DNA. The CDR3 has 17 residues. Germline V gene data show CDR1 as MDHEN and CDR2 as SYDVKM. The CDR3 spells CASSSSLREVSLHEQYF. Full variable domain (remainder filled in from reference TRBV28 and TRBJ2-7): DVKVTQSSRYLVKRTGEKVFLECVQDMDHENMFWYRQDPGLGLRLIYFSYDVKMKEKGDIPEGYSVSREKKERFSLILESASTNQTSMYLCASSSSLREVSLHEQYFGPGTRLTVT.

The chain uses TRBV6-5 and TRBJ2-3; no DNA is available, so the TRBD2 call from TCRdb remains unchecked. The germline gives CDR1 MNHEY, CDR2 SVGAGI. The CDR3 extends over 14 amino acids. CDR3 amino acids: CASSFTQRADTQYF.